The T cell receptor (beta chain) under discussion was sequenced for a study of cytomegalovirus exposure and HLA in healthy donors. The study's findings and limits: The authors enumerated over 150 TCR beta chains as linked to cytomegalovirus. Reportedly, diagnosis of cytomegalovirus status by the classifier showed high specificity and sensitivity.

A word on this clone: The antigen is not known.

The method was immunoSEQ multiplex PCR; TCRdb's version includes in-frame clones alone and lacks a portion of them. This sample has 250,000 to 400,000 clones, with approximately 91% found just once. Germline CDR1 is SGHTA and CDR2 is FQGNSA. V trimming: 6 bases; J trimming: 1 base; junction bases outside the gene matches: 9. The CDR3 has 16 amino acids. This sequence was found in a man aged 25-40 years in good health and CMV-seronegative. The specimen sequenced was PBMCs. V and J are TRBV7-2 and TRBJ1-1, with 9 positions matching TRBD1. CDR3 DNA sequence: TGTGCCAGCAGTTTATGGACAGGGGCGAAGAACACTGAAGCTTTCTTT. This translates into CASSLWTGAKNTEAFF. Together with reference TRBV7-2 and TRBJ1-1, the CDR3 gives the full variable domain: GAGVSQSPSNKVTEKGKDVELRCDPISGHTALYWYRQSLGQGLEFLIYFQGNSAPDKSGLPSDRFSAERTGGSVSTLTIQRTQQEDSAVYLCASSLWTGAKNTEAFFGQGTRLTVV.